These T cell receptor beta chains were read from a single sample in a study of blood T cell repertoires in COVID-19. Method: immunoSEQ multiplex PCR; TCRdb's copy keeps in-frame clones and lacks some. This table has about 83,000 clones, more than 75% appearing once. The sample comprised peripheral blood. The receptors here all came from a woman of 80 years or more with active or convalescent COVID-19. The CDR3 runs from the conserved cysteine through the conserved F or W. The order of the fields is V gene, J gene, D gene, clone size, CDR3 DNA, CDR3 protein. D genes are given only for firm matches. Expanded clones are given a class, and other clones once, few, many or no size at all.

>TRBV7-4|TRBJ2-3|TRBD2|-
TGTGCCAGCATCGGGACTAGCGGGGGGACTGGCACAGATACGCAGTATTTT
CASIGTSGGTGTDTQYF
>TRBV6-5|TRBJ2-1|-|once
TGTGCCAGCCGGGGGGCCAATGAGCAGTTCTTC
CASRGANEQFF
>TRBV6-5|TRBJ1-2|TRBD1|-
TGTGCCAGCAGTCGGGGGACAGGGCAGCGGGGCTACACCTTC
CASSRGTGQRGYTF
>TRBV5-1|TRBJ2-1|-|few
TGCGCCAGCAGCTTGGTGCCAGGGGCTAATGAGCAGTTCTTC
CASSLVPGANEQFF
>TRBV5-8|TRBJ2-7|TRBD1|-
TGTGCCAGCAGCTTGGCTGTGTTGACAGGGAGACCCTACGAGCAGTACTTC
CASSLAVLTGRPYEQYF
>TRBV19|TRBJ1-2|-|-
TGTGCCAGTAGTATCTGGGGGCCCCATGGCTACACCTTC
CASSIWGPHGYTF
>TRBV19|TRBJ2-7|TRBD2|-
TGTGCCAGTAGTATTGGCCTAGCGGGCTCCTACGAGCAGTACTTC
CASSIGLAGSYEQYF
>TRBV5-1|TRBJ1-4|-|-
TGCGCCAGCGGCCGTGTGCCAAATGAAAAACTGTTTTTT
CASGRVPNEKLFF
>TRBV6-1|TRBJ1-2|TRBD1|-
TGTGCCAGCAGTGAAGTCACAGGGGGGTCCCTCTATGGCTACACCTTC
CASSEVTGGSLYGYTF
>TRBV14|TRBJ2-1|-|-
TGTGCCAGCAGCCAAGATGGCGGGTCAGGGTTCTTC
CASSQDGGSGFF
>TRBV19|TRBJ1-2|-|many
TGTGCCAGTAGTATTATTGCCGGAGCCTATGGCTACACCTTC
CASSIIAGAYGYTF
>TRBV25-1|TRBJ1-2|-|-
TGTGCCAGCAGTGAATATATGGGGGGGCGCGGCTACACCTTC
CASSEYMGGRGYTF
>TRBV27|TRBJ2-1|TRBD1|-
TGTGCCAGCAGGAAGGGACAGGGATGGCAGTTCTTC
CASRKGQGWQFF